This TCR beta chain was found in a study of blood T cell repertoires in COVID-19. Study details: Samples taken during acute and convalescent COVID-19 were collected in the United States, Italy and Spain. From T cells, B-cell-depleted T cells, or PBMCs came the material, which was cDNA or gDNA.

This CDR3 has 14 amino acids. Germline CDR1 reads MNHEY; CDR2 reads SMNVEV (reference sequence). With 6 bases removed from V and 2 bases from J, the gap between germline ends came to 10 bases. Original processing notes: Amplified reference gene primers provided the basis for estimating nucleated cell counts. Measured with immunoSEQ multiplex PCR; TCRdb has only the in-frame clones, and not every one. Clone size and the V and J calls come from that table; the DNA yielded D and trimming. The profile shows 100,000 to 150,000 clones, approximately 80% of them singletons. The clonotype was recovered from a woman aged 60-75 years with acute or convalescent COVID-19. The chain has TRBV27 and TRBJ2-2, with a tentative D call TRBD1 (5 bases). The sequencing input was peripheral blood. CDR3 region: CASRQQVNTGELFF. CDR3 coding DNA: TGTGCCAGCAGGCAACAGGTTAACACCGGGGAGCTGTTTTTT.